Each of the 9 T cell receptor beta chains below was sequenced from the same sample in a study of blood T cell repertoires in COVID-19. TCRdb keeps only in-frame clones here, not all; method: immunoSEQ multiplex PCR. The data contain 200,000 to 250,000 clones, approximately 81% of them singletons. The sequenced sample was peripheral blood. The receptors were sampled from a young man with active or convalescent COVID-19.

The chain is built from TRBV4-1 and TRBJ2-1, with 10 bases matching TRBD1. The V segment lost 1 base and the J segment 8 bases; nucleotides outside the gene matches: 8. This CDR3 has 16 amino acids. Germline V CDR1 and CDR2: MGHRA, YSYEKL. CDR3: CASSQAGTGVFDEQFF. The CDR3 DNA reads TGCGCCAGCAGCCAAGCTGGGACAGGGGTCTTCGATGAGCAGTTCTTC.

This chain links TRBV9 with TRBJ1-1, with D tentatively TRBD1 (6 bases). Trimming pared 0 bases from V and 3 bases from J, leaving 15 bases between. The CDR3 spans 16 residues. Germline V CDR1 and CDR2: SGDLS, YYNGEE. In DNA, the CDR3 is TGTGCCAGCAGCGTAGGAGTCAGAACAGGGCACACTGAAGCTTTCTTT. This sequence encodes CASSVGVRTGHTEAFF.

J is TRBJ1-6 and V is TRBV5-1, with no clear D. This CDR3 has 14 amino acids. Trimming removed 5 bases at V and 5 bases at J, with 11 bases between. Germline loops: CDR1 SGHRS, CDR2 YFSETQ. CDR3 coding DNA: TGCGCCAGCAGGCCGGGGAGCAATAATTCACCCCTCCACTTT. It specifies CASRPGSNNSPLHF. Looking up the rest from reference TRBV5-1 and TRBJ1-6 gives the full variable domain: KAGVTQTPRYLIKTRGQQVTLSCSPISGHRSVSWYQQTPGQGLQFLFEYFSETQRNKGNFPGRFSGRQFSNSRSEMNVSTLELGDSALYLCASRPGSNNSPLHFGNGTRLTVT.

The chain couples TRBV19 to TRBJ2-5, with 11 bases fitting TRBD2. The CDR3 sequence is 15 residues long. Germline V gene lookup returns CDR1 LNHDA and CDR2 SQIVND (reference sequence). The J segment lost 3 bases and the V segment lost 5 bases, leaving 5 bases of the junction unmatched. CDR3 protein: CASSYLAGGKETQYF. The CDR3 region has the DNA TGTGCCAGTAGTTACCTAGCGGGGGGAAAAGAGACCCAGTACTTC.

The chain is built from TRBV21-1 and TRBJ2-7; the listed D gene, TRBD2, was not tested against the DNA. TRBV21-1 is classified as a pseudogene. The CDR3 covers 16 residues. CDR3 bases: TGTGCCAGCAGCAAAGTTGTGCGGGAGGCCTGCTACGAGCAGTACTTC. Its protein is CASSKVVREACYEQYF.

The chain is built from TRBV6-5 and TRBJ1-5; D perhaps matches TRBD1 (6 bases). CDR1 and CDR2 (germline): MNHEY, SVGAGI. This CDR3 region has 15 residues. Trimming cost V 6 bases and J 2 bases, with 14 bases left between them. The CDR3 sequence is CASSRGGFGNQPQHF. The CDR3 coding sequence is TGTGCCAGCAGCCGTGGGGGCTTTGGCAATCAGCCCCAGCATTTT.

The chain links TRBV21-1 to TRBJ2-7; TRBD2 is the table's D call and was not checked against the DNA. TRBV21-1 is recorded as a pseudogene. The CDR3 has 20 residues. The CDR3 loop is CASSKEGRVGRRGSSYEQYF. The CDR3 DNA is TGTGCCAGCAGCAAAGAGGGTAGGGTAGGTAGACGGGGAAGCTCCTACGAGCAGTACTTC.

CDR3 nucleotides: TGTGCCAGCAGCGTAGTCGTGAACACTGAAGCTTTCTTT. This codes for CASSVVVNTEAFF. The chain employs TRBV9 and TRBJ1-1; D unresolved. Trimming left V 0 bases short and J 0 bases short, with 3 bases between. Germline V lookup: CDR1 SGDLS, CDR2 YYNGEE. The CDR3 is 13 amino acids.

V gene TRBV5-1 combines with J gene TRBJ2-7, with 9 bases that match TRBD1. The CDR3 contains 15 residues. Germline-derived CDR1 and CDR2 are SGHRS and YFSETQ. Germline trimming cut 2 bases from V and 0 bases from J; bases unmatched to any gene: 3. The CDR3: CASSFPGQGSYEQYF. The CDR3 bases are TGCGCCAGCAGCTTCCCGGGACAGGGCTCCTACGAGCAGTACTTC.